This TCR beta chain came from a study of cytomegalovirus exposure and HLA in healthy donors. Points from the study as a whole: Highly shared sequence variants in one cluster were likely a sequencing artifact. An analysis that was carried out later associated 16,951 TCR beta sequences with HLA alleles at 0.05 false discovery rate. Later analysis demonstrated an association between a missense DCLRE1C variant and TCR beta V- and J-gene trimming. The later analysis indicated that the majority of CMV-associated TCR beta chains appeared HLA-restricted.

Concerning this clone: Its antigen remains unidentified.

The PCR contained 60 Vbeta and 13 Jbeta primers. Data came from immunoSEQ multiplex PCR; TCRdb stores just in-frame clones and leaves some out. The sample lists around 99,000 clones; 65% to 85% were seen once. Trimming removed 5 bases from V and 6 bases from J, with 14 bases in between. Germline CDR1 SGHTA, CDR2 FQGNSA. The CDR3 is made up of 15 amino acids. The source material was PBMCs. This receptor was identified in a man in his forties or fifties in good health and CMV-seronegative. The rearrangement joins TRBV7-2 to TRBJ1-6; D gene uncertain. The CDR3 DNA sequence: TGTGCCAGCAGCACTCACAGCCTCAGTAATTCACCCCTCCACTTT. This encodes CASSTHSLSNSPLHF. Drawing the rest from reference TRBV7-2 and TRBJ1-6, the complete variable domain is GAGVSQSPSNKVTEKGKDVELRCDPISGHTALYWYRQSLGQGLEFLIYFQGNSAPDKSGLPSDRFSAERTGGSVSTLTIQRTQQEDSAVYLCASSTHSLSNSPLHFGNGTRLTVT.